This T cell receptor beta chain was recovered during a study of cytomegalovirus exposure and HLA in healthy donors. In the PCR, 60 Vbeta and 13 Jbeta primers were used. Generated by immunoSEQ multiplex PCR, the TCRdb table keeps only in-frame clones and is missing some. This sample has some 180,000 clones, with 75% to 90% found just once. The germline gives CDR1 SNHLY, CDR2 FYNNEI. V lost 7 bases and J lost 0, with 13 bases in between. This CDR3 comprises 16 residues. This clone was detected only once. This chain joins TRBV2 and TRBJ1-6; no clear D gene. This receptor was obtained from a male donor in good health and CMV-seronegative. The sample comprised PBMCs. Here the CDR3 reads CASIRLMSSYNSPLHF. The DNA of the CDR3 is TGTGCCAGCATCAGACTCATGAGCTCCTATAATTCACCCCTCCACTTT.